Following are 25 T cell receptor beta chains from one sample sequenced in a study of T cells in Graves' hyperthyroidism and ophthalmopathy. Regions amplified from RNA transcripts were the TCR beta CDR3 regions. RT-PCR in the first round (using the HTBI primer set) targeted the TCR CDR3. MiXCR, run by TCRdb on the multiplex PCR reads, gives a single entry per CDR3 protein. The sample gives some 560,000 distinct CDR3 sequences, approximately 14% of which show up once; roughly 6.6% is in the top ten. Sequencing was carried out using blood. These TCRs come from a woman aged 25-40 years with Graves' hyperthyroidism.

This clonotype was seen at least ten times. J is TRBJ2-1 and V is TRBV5-1; maybe TRBD2 (7 bases). V was pared by 4 bases and J by 4 bases, with 18 bases between. The CDR3 contains 16 residues. Germline assignment: CDR1 SGHRS and CDR2 YFSETQ. In nucleotides, the CDR3 is TGCGCCAGCAGCAGCAACGGGGGGCCCCCTTACAATGAGCAGTTCTTC. Its translation: CASSSNGGPPYNEQFF. The full variable domain, with the rest looked up from reference TRBV5-1 and TRBJ2-1, is KAGVTQTPRYLIKTRGQQVTLSCSPISGHRSVSWYQQTPGQGLQFLFEYFSETQRNKGNFPGRFSGRQFSNSRSEMNVSTLELGDSALYLCASSSNGGPPYNEQFFGPGTRLTVL.

The rearrangement uses TRBV11-2 and TRBJ1-1; D possibly corresponds to TRBD1 (6 bases). Trimming cost V 6 bases and J 3 bases, with 11 bases left between them. Germline V gene data show CDR1 as SGHAT and CDR2 as FQNNGV. This CDR3 contains 13 residues. In DNA form, the CDR3 reads TGTGCCAGCAGGAGGGGGATGGACACTGAAGCTTTCTTT. This sequence encodes CASRRGMDTEAFF. The full variable domain, completed using reference TRBV11-2 and TRBJ1-1, is EAGVAQSPRYKIIEKRQSVAFWCNPISGHATLYWYQQILGQGPKLLIQFQNNGVVDDSQLPKDRFSAERLKGVDSTLKIQPAKLEDSAVYLCASRRGMDTEAFFGQGTRLTVV.

This clonotype occurred many times. The rearrangement uses TRBV12-3 or TRBV12-4 and TRBJ2-1; 12 nucleotides match TRBD1. Losses at the gene ends were 2 bases for V and 7 bases for J; bases not matched to a gene: 3. The CDR3 totals 15 residues. The CDR3 region is CASSLWGQGANEQFF. The CDR3, as DNA: TGTGCCAGCAGTTTATGGGGACAGGGGGCAAATGAGCAGTTCTTC.

At least ten counts were recorded for this clonotype. The V gene is TRBV5-1, the J gene TRBJ2-7; D possibly uses TRBD1 or TRBD2 (5 bases each). The germline CDR1 and CDR2 sequences are SGHRS and YFSETQ. CDR3 length: 13 residues. Trimming cost V 0 bases and J 4 bases, with 8 bases left between them. The CDR3 DNA reads TGCGCCAGCAGCTTGGTGGGGGAATACGAGCAGTACTTC. This translates into CASSLVGEYEQYF.

The chain combines TRBV7-9 with TRBJ1-4; weak D call: TRBD1 (6 bases). The length of the CDR3 is 17 residues. Deletions cut 5 bases from V and 8 bases from J, with 24 bases between. Looked up from germline, CDR1 is SEHNR and CDR2 is FQNEAQ (reference sequence). The CDR3 DNA reads as TGTGCCAGCAGCCTCGGGGTAGCCGGGGGCAATAGCGAAAAACTGTTTTTT. As protein: CASSLGVAGGNSEKLFF.

The chain employs TRBV12-3 or TRBV12-4 and TRBJ2-1, with 9 bases lining up with TRBD2. This CDR3 contains 17 residues. Losses at the gene ends were 6 bases for V and 10 bases for J; bases not matched to a gene: 19. CDR3 region: CASSLLPRGSGRNEQFF. CDR3 sequence (DNA): TGTGCCAGCAGCCTACTCCCCCGGGGTAGCGGGAGAAACGAGCAGTTCTTC.

At least ten counts were recorded for this clonotype. The chain carries TRBV7-3 and TRBJ2-1; D is possibly TRBD2 (6 bases). The germline V and J ends were trimmed by 1 base and 8 bases, with 12 bases remaining between them. Germline CDR1 and CDR2: SGHTA and FQGTGA. The CDR3 extends over 14 amino acids. In DNA, the CDR3 is TGTGCCAGCAGCTTAAATGCGGCTAGCGATGAGCAGTTCTTC. Amino acids: CASSLNAASDEQFF.

Comments on this clonotype: A read error is possible here, since a much larger clone lies one base away. This chain connects TRBV4-1 to TRBJ2-7; D perhaps matches TRBD1 (6 bases). V lost 5 bases to trimming and J lost 3 bases, with 14 bases between them. This CDR3 region has 14 residues. CDR1 is MGHRA, CDR2 YSYEKL, per germline. CDR3 amino acids: CASSVSDRYYEQYF. The CDR3 DNA reads as TGCGCCAGCAGCGTCTCCGACAGGTACTACGAGCAGTACTTC.

Only a few counts were recorded for this clonotype. The chain couples TRBV27 to TRBJ2-7, with D unclear. Per germline, CDR1 MNHEY and CDR2 SMNVEV (reference sequence). Trimming stripped 6 bases from V and 1 base from J, with 13 bases between. The CDR3 sequence is 14 residues long. This CDR3 reads CASSKVGPSYEQYF. DNA of the CDR3: TGTGCCAGCAGCAAAGTGGGCCCTTCCTACGAGCAGTACTTC.

The sample holds many counts of this clonotype. The genes are TRBV27 and TRBJ2-1; TRBD2 aligns across 13 bases. CDR1 MNHEY and CDR2 SMNVEV come from the germline V gene (reference sequence). CDR3 length: 16 amino acids. V lost 6 bases and J lost 4; bases outside the gene matches: 6. The chain's CDR3 is CASRRLAGGSYNEQFF. Written as DNA, the CDR3 is TGTGCCAGCAGGCGACTAGCGGGAGGAAGTTACAATGAGCAGTTCTTC.

V gene TRBV20-1 combines with J gene TRBJ2-7; TRBD2 might be the D (6 bases). There are 15 residues in the CDR3. CDR1 DFQATT and CDR2 SNEGSKA come from the germline V gene (reference sequence). The V and J ends lost 2 bases and 1 base respectively, with 15 bases between them. This CDR3 is CSARLGTHESYEQYF. The DNA for the CDR3 is TGCAGTGCTAGACTCGGGACTCACGAATCCTACGAGCAGTACTTC.

This sequence joins TRBV7-2 and TRBJ2-3, with 14 positions matching TRBD2. Germline assignment: CDR1 SGHTA and CDR2 FQGNSA. Trimming removed 5 bases from V and 1 base from J; junction bases left unmatched: 5. This CDR3 has 17 residues. The CDR3 region has the DNA TGTGCCAGCAGCACGGGACTAGCGGGAGTAGGCACAGATACGCAGTATTTT. Protein product: CASSTGLAGVGTDTQYF.

The genes are TRBV18 and TRBJ2-1, with a tentative D call TRBD2 (5 bases). Deletions cut 3 bases from V and 12 bases from J, with 9 bases between. The CDR3 length is 11 residues. Germline CDR1 and CDR2: KGHSH and LQKENI. This CDR3 reads CASSPVRGQFF. CDR3 coding DNA: TGTGCCAGCTCACCGGTACGGGGGCAGTTCTTC.

Turning to this clonotype: A much larger clonotype is one base distant, so this may be a read error. The gene calls are TRBV7-2 and TRBJ2-1; 7 nucleotides line up with TRBD2. The CDR3 sequence is 15 residues long. CDR1 and CDR2 from the germline V gene are SGHTA and FQGNSA. V lost 5 bases and J lost 2; bases outside the gene matches: 6. The CDR3 loop is CASSHPGTTYNEQFF. The CDR3 DNA reads TGTGCCAGCAGCCACCCCGGGACTACCTACAATGAGCAGTTCTTC.

This clonotype was observed at least ten times. V usage is TRBV18 and J usage is TRBJ1-1, with a tentative D call TRBD1 (5 bases). This CDR3 region has 16 residues. Trimming shortened V by 2 bases and J by 4 bases, and 17 bases separated the two germline ends. Germline V gene data show CDR1 as KGHSH and CDR2 as LQKENI. CDR3 in DNA: TGTGCCAGCTCACCAACGTCCGGAGGGGTGGGCACTGAAGCTTTCTTT. Protein sequence: CASSPTSGGVGTEAFF. Variable domain in full (rest from reference TRBV18 and TRBJ1-1): NAGVMQNPRHLVRRRGQEARLRCSPMKGHSHVYWYRQLPEEGLKFMVYLQKENIIDESGMPKERFSAEFPKEGPSILRIQQVVRGDSAAYFCASSPTSGGVGTEAFFGQGTRLTVV.

There are many counts of this clonotype. V usage is TRBV5-1 and J usage is TRBJ2-1; TRBD1 agrees at 7 bases. The CDR3 is made up of 15 amino acids. Trimming at V came to 3 bases and at J to 3 bases, leaving 6 bases not matched to a gene. Germline CDR1 is SGHRS and CDR2 is YFSETQ. CDR3 nucleotides: TGCGCCAGCAGCTGGGGACAGTTGAGCTACAATGAGCAGTTCTTC. It is translated as CASSWGQLSYNEQFF.

The rearrangement joins TRBV11-2 to TRBJ2-1; the match to TRBD2 covers 11 bases. Germline-derived CDR1 and CDR2 are SGHAT and FQNNGV. V lost 5 bases to trimming and J lost 8 bases; unmatched junction nucleotides: 8. The CDR3 has 15 residues. The CDR3: CASSARLAGRYEQFF. Here the CDR3 DNA reads TGTGCCAGCAGCGCACGACTAGCGGGAAGGTATGAGCAGTTCTTC.

This chain links TRBV6-5 with TRBJ1-3; no firm D call. V was trimmed by 1 base and J by 3 bases, leaving 13 bases between them. The CDR3 is made up of 16 amino acids. Germline-derived CDR1 and CDR2 are MNHEY and SVGAGI. The CDR3 sequence is CASSYLSGKSGNTIYF. Written as DNA, the CDR3 is TGTGCCAGCAGTTACTTATCGGGAAAAAGTGGAAACACCATATATTTT.

The table lists this clonotype with a few counts. This chain connects TRBV9 to TRBJ2-7; no clear D gene. From germline, CDR1 is SGDLS and CDR2 YYNGEE. The CDR3 has 14 residues. V lost 0 bases and J lost 2, with 9 bases in between. CDR3 region: CASSVEAWPYEQYF. The CDR3 nucleotides read TGTGCCAGCAGCGTAGAGGCCTGGCCCTACGAGCAGTACTTC.

This clonotype was seen more than once but under ten times. CDR3 in DNA: TGCAGCGTTGCCCGGGGGAGCGGGTTGAGGGAGACCCAGTACTTC. It is translated as CSVARGSGLRETQYF. The chain employs TRBV29-1 and TRBJ2-5; D might be TRBD2 (6 bases). Germline lookup yields CDR1 SQVTM and CDR2 ANQGSEA. CDR3 length equals 15 residues. V lost 4 bases and J 5 bases, leaving 20 bases between the germline ends.

The chain employs TRBV19 and TRBJ2-7, with D tentatively TRBD2 (6 bases). Trimming pared 3 bases from V and 10 bases from J, leaving 10 bases between. The CDR3 length is 11 residues. Germline V gene lookup returns CDR1 LNHDA and CDR2 SQIVND (reference sequence). The chain's CDR3 is CASSIRGRQYF. The DNA for the CDR3 is TGTGCCAGTAGTATTCGGGGGAGACAGTACTTC.

The chain couples TRBV20-1 to TRBJ2-4; 10 bases are shared with TRBD1. The CDR3 length is 16 residues. V lost 4 bases, J lost 3 bases, and 9 bases stayed unmatched. Germline assignment: CDR1 DFQATT and CDR2 SNEGSKA (reference sequence). The CDR3 sequence is CSAIPGTGDHKNIQYF. The CDR3 coding sequence is TGCAGTGCTATCCCCGGGACAGGGGACCACAAAAACATTCAGTACTTC.

This clonotype occurred many times. The rearrangement joins TRBV28 to TRBJ2-5; no reliable D call. The CDR3 length is 13 residues. V gave up 5 bases and J gave up 1 base, with 8 bases separating them. Per germline, CDR1 MDHEN and CDR2 SYDVKM. In DNA form, the CDR3 reads TGTGCCAGCAGTGGACGGGTCCAAGAGACCCAGTACTTC. Its protein product is CASSGRVQETQYF.

This clonotype was seen a handful of times. The rearrangement uses TRBV20-1 and TRBJ2-2; 7 nucleotides align to TRBD2. The CDR3 extends over 16 amino acids. CDR1 is DFQATT, CDR2 SNEGSKA, per germline (reference sequence). V shed 0 bases, J shed 5 bases, and the junction held 9 bases outside the gene matches. CDR3 residues: CSARDARLAPTGELFF. Written as DNA, the CDR3 is TGCAGTGCTAGAGACGCGCGACTAGCCCCGACCGGGGAGCTGTTTTTT.

On this clonotype itself: Relative to the germline gene, one junction end is altered; a read error may explain this. This chain uses TRBV9 with TRBJ2-6; D is perhaps TRBD1 or TRBD2 (5 bases each). Germline V CDR1 and CDR2: SGDLS, YYNGEE. CDR3 length equals 16 residues. CDR3 amino acids: CASSAPPGAGANALTF. CDR3 nucleotides: TGTGCCAGCAGCGCCCCCCCCGGGGCCGGGGCCAACGCCCTGACTTTC.